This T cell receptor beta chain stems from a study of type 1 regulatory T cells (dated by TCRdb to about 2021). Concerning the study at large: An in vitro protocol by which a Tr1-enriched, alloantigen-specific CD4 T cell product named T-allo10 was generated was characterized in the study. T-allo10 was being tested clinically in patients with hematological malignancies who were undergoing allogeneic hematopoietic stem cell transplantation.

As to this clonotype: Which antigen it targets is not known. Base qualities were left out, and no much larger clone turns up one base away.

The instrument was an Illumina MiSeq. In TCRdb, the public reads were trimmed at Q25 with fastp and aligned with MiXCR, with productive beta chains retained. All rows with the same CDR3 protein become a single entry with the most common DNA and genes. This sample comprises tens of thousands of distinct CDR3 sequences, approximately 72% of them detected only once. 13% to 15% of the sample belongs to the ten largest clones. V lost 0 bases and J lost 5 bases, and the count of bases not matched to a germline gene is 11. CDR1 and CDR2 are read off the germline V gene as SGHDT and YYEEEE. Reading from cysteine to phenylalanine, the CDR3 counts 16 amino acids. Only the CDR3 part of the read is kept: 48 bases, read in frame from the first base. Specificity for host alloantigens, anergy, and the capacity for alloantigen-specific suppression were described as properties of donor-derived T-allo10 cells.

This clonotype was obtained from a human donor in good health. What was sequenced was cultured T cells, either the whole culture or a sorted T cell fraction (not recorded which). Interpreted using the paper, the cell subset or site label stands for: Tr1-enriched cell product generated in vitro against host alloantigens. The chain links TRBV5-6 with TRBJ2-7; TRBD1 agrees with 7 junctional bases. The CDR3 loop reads CASSLVRRGGLNEQYF. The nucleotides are TGTGCCAGCAGCTTGGTGCGGCGAGGGGGCCTTAACGAGCAGTACTTC.